This entry concerns a single T cell receptor beta chain. Antigen: not known. Relative to the germline gene, one junction end is altered; a read error may explain this. The CDR3 contains 16 residues. Germline lookup yields CDR1 LNHNV and CDR2 YYDKDF (reference sequence). Here immunoSEQ multiplex PCR was the method, and the copy in TCRdb shows in-frame clones only, minus some. The data hold around 140,000 clones, with 85% to 90% observed a single time. This specimen comes from a study of T cell responses to AZD1222 COVID-19 vaccine. Study-level results: Recipients of AZD1222 seropositive at baseline numbered only 5 to 7. Clonal diversity was possibly underestimated, and white British individuals and females predominated among donors. Regions 160-218 and 743-854 dominated among vaccine-associated CD4 TCRs spanning spike.

The TCR sequence derives from an adult in good health. The V call is TRBV15, the J call TRBJ2-1; D is unresolved. Sequencing used peripheral blood, obtained on day 0 of AZD1222 vaccination. This CDR3 reads CATSGDFFIYSNEQFF. CDR3 DNA: TGTGCCACCAGCGGAGACTTTTTTATATATTCCAATGAGCAGTTCTTC. The complete variable domain, with remaining parts taken from reference TRBV15 and TRBJ2-1, reads DAMVIQNPRYQVTQFGKPVTLSCSQTLNHNVMYWYQQKSSQAPKLLFHYYDKDFNNEADTPDNFQSRRPNTSFCFLDIRSPGLGDTAMYLCATSGDFFIYSNEQFFGPGTRLTVL.